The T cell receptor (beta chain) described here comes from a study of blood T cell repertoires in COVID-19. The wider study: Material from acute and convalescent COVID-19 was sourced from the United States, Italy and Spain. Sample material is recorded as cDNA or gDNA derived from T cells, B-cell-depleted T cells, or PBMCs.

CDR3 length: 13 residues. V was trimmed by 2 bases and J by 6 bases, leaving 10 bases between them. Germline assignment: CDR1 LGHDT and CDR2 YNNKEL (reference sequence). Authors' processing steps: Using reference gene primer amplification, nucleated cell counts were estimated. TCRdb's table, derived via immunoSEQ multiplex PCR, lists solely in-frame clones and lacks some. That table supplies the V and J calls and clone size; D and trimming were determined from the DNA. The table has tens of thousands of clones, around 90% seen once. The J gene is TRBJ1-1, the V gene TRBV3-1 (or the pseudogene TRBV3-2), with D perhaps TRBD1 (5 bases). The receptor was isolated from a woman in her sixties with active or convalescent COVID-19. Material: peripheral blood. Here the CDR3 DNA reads TGTGCCAGCAGCCAAAGTAGGGGATCTGAAGCTTTCTTT. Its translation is CASSQSRGSEAFF.